This T cell receptor beta chain originates from a study of T-cell reconstitution after alpha-beta-depleted transplantation in children. There are a few counts of this clonotype. Trimming cost V 4 bases and J 2 bases; bases outside gene matches: 4. Germline V CDR1 and CDR2: DFQATT, SNEGSKA (reference sequence). The CDR3 length is 14 residues. Preparation of the TCRbeta library used unique molecular identifiers. MiXCR was run by TCRdb on the PCR reads, yielding one entry per CDR3 protein. The sample contains some 490,000 distinct CDR3 sequences, around 13% of which appear only once. The receptor comes from a human donor who donated a stem cell graft to a child with combined immunodeficiency. This specimen consisted of PBMCs from the stem cell graft donor, obtained from the stem cell graft. This chain connects TRBV20-1 to TRBJ2-5; 10 bases are shared with TRBD1. CDR3 sequence reads: CSAMTGGQQETQYF. The DNA of the CDR3 is TGCAGTGCTATGACAGGGGGCCAACAAGAGACCCAGTACTTC.